This T cell receptor (beta chain) stems from a study of cytomegalovirus exposure and HLA in healthy donors. Study as a whole: Among the 300 to 450 genotyped donors, just over 80% were placed in the Caucasian-associated ancestry cluster.

Findings and caveats of the study: Per published reports, the classifier diagnosed cytomegalovirus status with high specificity and sensitivity.

On this clone itself: As yet, its antigen is unknown.

This PCR relied on a set of 60 Vbeta primers and 13 Jbeta primers. The assay was immunoSEQ multiplex PCR, and TCRdb's table has in-frame clones only and misses some. The sample table sets out 100,000 to 150,000 clones. CDR1 and CDR2 from the germline V gene are MNHEY and SVGAGI. The CDR3 has 16 amino acids. With 1 base removed from V and 1 base from J, the gap between germline ends came to 13 bases. The gene calls are TRBV6-5 and TRBJ1-1; D uncertain. The TCR comes from a man in his forties in good health and CMV-seronegative. The sample consisted of PBMCs. The CDR3 bases are TGTGCCAGCAGTTACTACCAGCCAGAGGGGAACACTGAAGCTTTCTTT. Encoded protein: CASSYYQPEGNTEAFF.